This T cell receptor beta chain was identified during a study of radiation and T cells in renal cell carcinoma. Described time point: blood 2 weeks post-SBRT. As to treatment: 15 Gy SBRT to primary tumor, nephrectomy 4 weeks later. The table came from immunoSEQ multiplex PCR; TCRdb's copy has only in-frame clones and leaves some out. There are 150,000 to 180,000 clones in the sample; approximately 86% occur only once, and 10% to 15% lies in the top ten. The study's findings and limits: From baseline, blood top tumor clonotypes peaked at 2 weeks post-radiation. Pretreatment tumor biopsies were lacking, so baseline clonotypes are unknown.

Of note for this clone: The antigen is undetermined.

The CDR3 is 14 amino acids. The trim removed 1 base at V and 5 bases at J, leaving 4 bases unmatched. Germline CDR1 and CDR2: SGHTA and FQGNSA. This TCR was recovered from a woman aged 45-65 years with renal cell carcinoma. J is TRBJ2-5 and V is TRBV7-2; 7 bases are shared with TRBD2. This sample comprised blood, obtained from a patient whose treatment included radiotherapy and nephrectomy. DNA of the CDR3: TGTGCCAGCAGCTTAGGGGGGGGATCGGAGACCCAGTACTTC. Its protein is CASSLGGGSETQYF. Combining the CDR3 with reference TRBV7-2 and TRBJ2-5 gives the whole variable domain GAGVSQSPSNKVTEKGKDVELRCDPISGHTALYWYRQSLGQGLEFLIYFQGNSAPDKSGLPSDRFSAERTGGSVSTLTIQRTQQEDSAVYLCASSLGGGSETQYFGPGTRLLVL.